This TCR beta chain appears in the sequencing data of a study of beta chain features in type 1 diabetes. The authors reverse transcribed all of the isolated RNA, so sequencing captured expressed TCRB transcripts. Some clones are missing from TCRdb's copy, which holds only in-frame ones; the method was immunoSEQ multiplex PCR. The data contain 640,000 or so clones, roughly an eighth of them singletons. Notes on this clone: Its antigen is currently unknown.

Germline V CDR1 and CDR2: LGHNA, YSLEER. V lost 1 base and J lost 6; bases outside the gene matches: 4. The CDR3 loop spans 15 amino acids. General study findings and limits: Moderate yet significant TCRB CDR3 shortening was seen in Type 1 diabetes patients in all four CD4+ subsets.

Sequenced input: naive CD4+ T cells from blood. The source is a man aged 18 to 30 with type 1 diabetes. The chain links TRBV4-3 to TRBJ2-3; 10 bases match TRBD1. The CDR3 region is CASSQAGTGDDTQYF. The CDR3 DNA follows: TGCGCCAGCAGCCAAGCCGGGACAGGGGATGATACGCAGTATTTT.